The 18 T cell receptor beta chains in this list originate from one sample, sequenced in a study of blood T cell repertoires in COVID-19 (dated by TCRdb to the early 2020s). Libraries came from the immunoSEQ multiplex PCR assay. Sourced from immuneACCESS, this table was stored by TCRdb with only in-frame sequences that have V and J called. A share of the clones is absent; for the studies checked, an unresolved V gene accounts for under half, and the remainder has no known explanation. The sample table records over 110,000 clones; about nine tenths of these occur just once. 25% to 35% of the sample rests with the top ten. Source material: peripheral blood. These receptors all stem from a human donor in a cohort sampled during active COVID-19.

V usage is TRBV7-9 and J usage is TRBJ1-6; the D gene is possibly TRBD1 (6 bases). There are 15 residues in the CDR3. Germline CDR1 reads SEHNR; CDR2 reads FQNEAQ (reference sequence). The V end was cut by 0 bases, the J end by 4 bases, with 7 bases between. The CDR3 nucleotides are TGTGCCAGCAGCTTAGCGGACAGTTATAATTCACCCCTCCACTTT. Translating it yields CASSLADSYNSPLHF. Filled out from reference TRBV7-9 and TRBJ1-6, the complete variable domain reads DTGVSQNPRHKITKRGQNVTFRCDPISEHNRLYWYRQTLGQGPEFLTYFQNEAQLEKSRLLSDRFSAERPKGSFSTLEIQRTEQGDSAMYLCASSLADSYNSPLHFGNGTRLTVT.

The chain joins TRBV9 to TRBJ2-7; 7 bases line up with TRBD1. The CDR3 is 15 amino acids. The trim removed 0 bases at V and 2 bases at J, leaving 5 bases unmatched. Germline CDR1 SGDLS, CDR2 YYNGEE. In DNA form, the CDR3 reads TGTGCCAGCAGCGTAGGAGGGACAGTAGCCTACGAGCAGTACTTC. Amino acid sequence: CASSVGGTVAYEQYF.

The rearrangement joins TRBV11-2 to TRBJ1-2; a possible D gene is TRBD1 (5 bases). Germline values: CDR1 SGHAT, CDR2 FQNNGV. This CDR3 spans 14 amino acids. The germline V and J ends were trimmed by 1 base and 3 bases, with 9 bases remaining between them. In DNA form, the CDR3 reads TGTGCCAGCAGCTTAGTATCAGGGCACTATGGCTACACCTTC. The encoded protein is CASSLVSGHYGYTF.

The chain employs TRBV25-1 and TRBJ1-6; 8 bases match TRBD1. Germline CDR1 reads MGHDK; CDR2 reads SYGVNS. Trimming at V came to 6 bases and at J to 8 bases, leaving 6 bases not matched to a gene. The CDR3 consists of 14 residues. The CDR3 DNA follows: TGTGCCAGCAGAGGACAGGGAGGTTATTCACCCCTCCACTTT. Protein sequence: CASRGQGGYSPLHF.

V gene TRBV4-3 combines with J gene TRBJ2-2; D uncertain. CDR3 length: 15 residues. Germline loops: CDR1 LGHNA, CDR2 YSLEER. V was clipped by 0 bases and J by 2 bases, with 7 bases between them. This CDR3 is CASSQDLYNTGELFF. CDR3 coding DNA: TGCGCCAGCAGCCAAGACCTCTATAACACCGGGGAGCTGTTTTTT.

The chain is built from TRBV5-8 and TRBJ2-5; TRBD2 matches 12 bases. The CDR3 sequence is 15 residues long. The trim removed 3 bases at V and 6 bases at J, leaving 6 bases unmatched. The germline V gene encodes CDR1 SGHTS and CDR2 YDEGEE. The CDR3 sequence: CASSSRTSGVKTQYF. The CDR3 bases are TGTGCCAGCAGCTCGAGGACTAGCGGGGTAAAGACCCAGTACTTC.

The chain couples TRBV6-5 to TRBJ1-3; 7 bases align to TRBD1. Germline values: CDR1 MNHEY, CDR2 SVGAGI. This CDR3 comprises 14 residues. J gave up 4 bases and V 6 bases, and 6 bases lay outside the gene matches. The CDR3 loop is CASSKTGSGNTIYF. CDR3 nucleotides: TGTGCCAGCAGCAAGACAGGGTCCGGAAACACCATATATTTT.

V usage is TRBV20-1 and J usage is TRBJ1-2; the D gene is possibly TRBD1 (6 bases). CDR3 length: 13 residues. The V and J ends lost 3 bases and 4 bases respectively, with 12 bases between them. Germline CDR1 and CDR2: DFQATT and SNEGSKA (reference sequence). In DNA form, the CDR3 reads TGCAGTGCTAGTAGTCAGGGGATCTATGGCTACACCTTC. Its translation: CSASSQGIYGYTF.

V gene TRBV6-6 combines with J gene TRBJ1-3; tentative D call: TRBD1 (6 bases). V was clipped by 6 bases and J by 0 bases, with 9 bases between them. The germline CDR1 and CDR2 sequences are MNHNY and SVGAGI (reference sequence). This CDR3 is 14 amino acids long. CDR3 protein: CASRWTDSGNTIYF. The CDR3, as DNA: TGTGCCAGCAGATGGACAGACTCTGGAAACACCATATATTTT.

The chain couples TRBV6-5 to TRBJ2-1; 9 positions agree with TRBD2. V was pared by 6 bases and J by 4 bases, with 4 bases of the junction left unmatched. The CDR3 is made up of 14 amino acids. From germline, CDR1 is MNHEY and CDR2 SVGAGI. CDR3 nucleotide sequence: TGTGCCAGCAGGGTAGCGGGGGTTTACAATGAGCAGTTCTTC. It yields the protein CASRVAGVYNEQFF.

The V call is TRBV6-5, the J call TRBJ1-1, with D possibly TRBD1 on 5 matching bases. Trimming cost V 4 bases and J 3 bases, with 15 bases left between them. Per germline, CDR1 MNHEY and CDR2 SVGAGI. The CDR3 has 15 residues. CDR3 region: CASSLGVKRDTEAFF. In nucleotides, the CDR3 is TGTGCCAGCAGTTTAGGGGTCAAGCGAGACACTGAAGCTTTCTTT.

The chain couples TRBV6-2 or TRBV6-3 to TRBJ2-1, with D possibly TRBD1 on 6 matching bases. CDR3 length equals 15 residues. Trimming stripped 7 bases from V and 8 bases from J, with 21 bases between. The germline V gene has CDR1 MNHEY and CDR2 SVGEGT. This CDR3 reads CASIPRGTGPHEQFF. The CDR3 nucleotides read TGTGCCAGCATCCCCAGGGGAACCGGCCCACATGAGCAGTTCTTC.

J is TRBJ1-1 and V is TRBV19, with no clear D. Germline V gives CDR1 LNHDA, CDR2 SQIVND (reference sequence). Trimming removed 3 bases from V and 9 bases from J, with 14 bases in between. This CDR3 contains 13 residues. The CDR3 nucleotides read TGTGCCAGTAGTATCCCCTTGGGAGGTCAAGCTTTCTTT. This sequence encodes CASSIPLGGQAFF.

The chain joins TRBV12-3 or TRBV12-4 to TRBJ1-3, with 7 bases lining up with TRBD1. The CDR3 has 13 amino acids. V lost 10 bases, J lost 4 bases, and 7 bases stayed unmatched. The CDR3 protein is CAIEDRRGNTIYF. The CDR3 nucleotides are TGTGCCATCGAGGACAGGCGAGGAAACACCATATATTTT.

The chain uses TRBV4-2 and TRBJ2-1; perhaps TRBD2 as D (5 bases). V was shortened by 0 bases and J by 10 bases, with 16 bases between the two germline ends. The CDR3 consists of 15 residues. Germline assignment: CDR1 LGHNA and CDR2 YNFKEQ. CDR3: CASSQDRGGVAEQFF. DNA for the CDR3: TGTGCCAGCAGCCAAGATCGGGGTGGGGTGGCGGAGCAGTTCTTC.

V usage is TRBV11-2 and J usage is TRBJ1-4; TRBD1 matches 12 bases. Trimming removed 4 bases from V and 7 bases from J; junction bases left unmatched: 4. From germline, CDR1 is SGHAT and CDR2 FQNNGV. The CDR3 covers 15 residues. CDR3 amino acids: CASSWGTGGVEKLFF. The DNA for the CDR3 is TGTGCCAGCAGCTGGGGGACAGGGGGCGTTGAAAAACTGTTTTTT. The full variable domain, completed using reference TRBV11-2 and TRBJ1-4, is EAGVAQSPRYKIIEKRQSVAFWCNPISGHATLYWYQQILGQGPKLLIQFQNNGVVDDSQLPKDRFSAERLKGVDSTLKIQPAKLEDSAVYLCASSWGTGGVEKLFFGSGTQLSVL.

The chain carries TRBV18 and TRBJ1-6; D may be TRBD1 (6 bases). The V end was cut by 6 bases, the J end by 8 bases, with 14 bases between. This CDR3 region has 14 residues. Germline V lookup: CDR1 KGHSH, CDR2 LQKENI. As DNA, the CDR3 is TGTGCCAGCTCGCGGACAGTTGAAGATTCACCCCTCCACTTT. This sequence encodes CASSRTVEDSPLHF.

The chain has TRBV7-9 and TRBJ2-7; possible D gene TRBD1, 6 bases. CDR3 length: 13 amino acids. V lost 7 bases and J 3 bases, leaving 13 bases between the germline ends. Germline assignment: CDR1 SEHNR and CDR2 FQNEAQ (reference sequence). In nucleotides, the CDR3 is TGTGCCAGCACCACAGGGATCATCTACGAGCAGTACTTC. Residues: CASTTGIIYEQYF.